The text below deals with one TCR beta chain. The CDR3 has 14 residues. V gave up 6 bases and J gave up 3 bases; unmatched junction bases: 6. Germline lookup yields CDR1 MGHRA and CDR2 YSYEKL. Profiled with immunoSEQ multiplex PCR; TCRdb holds only in-frame clones, not every one. The data contain about 110,000 clones, 80% to 90% of them singletons. This specimen comes from a study of blood T cell repertoires in COVID-19. The specimen sequenced was peripheral blood. V gene TRBV4-1 combines with J gene TRBJ2-3; 7 bases match TRBD1. The sequence came from a man aged 35 to 55 with acute or convalescent COVID-19. The CDR3 coding sequence is TGCGCCAGCAGACCGACAGGGAAGACAGATACGCAGTATTTT. It specifies CASRPTGKTDTQYF.